Presented here are 9 T cell receptor beta chains from one specimen sequenced in a study of tumor-infiltrating lymphocytes in primary liver carcinoma. With a constant-region primer, TCR beta cDNA was made from approximately 500 ng of total RNA. Generation of the TCR beta libraries relied on three nested multiplex PCR rounds using slightly modified ARM-PCR. The opening two PCR rounds, 10 cycles each, paired TRBV1-TRBV30 forward primers with a C-beta reverse primer. TCRdb used MiXCR to reprocess the multiplex PCR reads, holding one entry per CDR3 protein. The data show 150,000 to 200,000 distinct CDR3 sequences, around four fifths seen once. Unsorted bulk tissue (roughly 20-31 mg) underwent RNA and DNA co-extraction. Source material: tumor tissue from primary liver carcinoma. The receptor set was obtained from a man aged 35 to 55 with primary liver carcinoma and hepatitis B virus infection.

About this clonotype: Since no conserved phenylalanine or tryptophan closes the CDR3, a read error is the likely cause. The DNA is omitted, as the CDR3 cannot be located on it reliably, and the CDR3 follows TCRdb's listing. The chain has TRBV29-1 and TRBJ2-7; TRBD1 is the table's D call and was not checked against the DNA. The CDR3 adds up to 12 amino acids, both ends counted. Germline V lookup: CDR1 SQVTM, CDR2 ANQGSEA. The CDR3 reads CSAGRQGNEHYL.

This clonotype was seen a single time. One end of the junction varies from germline; a read error may be responsible. V gene TRBV11-1 combines with J gene TRBJ2-1; D is uncertain. This CDR3 has 16 amino acids. Germline lookup yields CDR1 SGHAT and CDR2 FQDESV (reference sequence). The CDR3 DNA reads as TGTGTCAGCAGCCCCCGGGTGGCTGACTCCTACTATGAGCAGTTCTTC. It yields the protein CVSSPRVADSYYEQFF.

Points on this clonotype: The germline gene is not matched at one end of the junction; a read error may be the cause. This sequence joins TRBV11-2 and TRBJ2-3; 7 bases agree with TRBD2. CDR3 size: 17 residues. The germline V gene has CDR1 SGHAT and CDR2 FQNNGV. This CDR3 is CARILDPGETSIDTQYF. The CDR3 DNA sequence: TGTGCCCGCATCTTAGATCCGGGGGAGACTAGCATAGATACGCAGTATTTT.

Concerning this clonotype: An end of the junction does not agree with germline; a read error may underlie this. This chain's CDR3 is CTSSFPGTRWTKNILYF. The CDR3 DNA sequence: TGTACCAGCAGCTTTCCCGGGACTAGATGGACCAAAAACATTCTGTACTTC. The rearrangement links TRBV11-1 to TRBJ2-4; 8 positions agree with TRBD2. Germline V gene data show CDR1 as SGHAT and CDR2 as FQDESV (reference sequence). The CDR3 consists of 17 residues.

Note on this clonotype: A read error may account for a junction end that differs from germline. V and J are TRBV12-3 or TRBV12-4 and TRBJ2-1; D perhaps matches TRBD1 (6 bases). The CDR3 has 15 residues. The chain's CDR3 is CASSLGHGDVNEQFF. The CDR3 nucleotides read TGTGCCAGCAGTTTGGGACATGGAGATGTCAATGAGCAGTTCTTT.

Ten or more counts support this clonotype. J is TRBJ2-5 and V is TRBV6-1; D remains ambiguous. Trimming stripped 7 bases from V and 2 bases from J, with 5 bases between. The CDR3 contains 11 residues. Germline V lookup: CDR1 MNHNS, CDR2 SASEGT. The CDR3 DNA is TGTGCCAGCACCTTTCAAGAGACCCAGTACTTC. It codes for CASTFQETQYF.

This clonotype was recorded at least ten times. V gene TRBV28 combines with J gene TRBJ2-3; D is uncertain. The CDR3 length is 15 residues. Germline loops: CDR1 MDHEN, CDR2 SYDVKM. V was clipped by 3 bases and J by 2 bases, with 12 bases between them. As DNA, the CDR3 is TGTGCCAGCAGTTTGCTCAGCCCTTCCACAGATACGCAGTATTTT. This gives the protein CASSLLSPSTDTQYF.

With respect to this clonotype: It is likely a read error, because the conserved phenylalanine at the end of the CDR3 is missing. The chain links TRBV5-1 to TRBJ1-1; no clear D. This CDR3 has 14 residues. Germline V gene lookup returns CDR1 SGHRS and CDR2 YFSETQ. Deletions cut 4 bases from V and 3 bases from J, with 13 bases between. The CDR3 coding sequence is TGCGCCAGCAGCGCCGCCGGTGGGTACACTGAAGCTTTCTCT. As protein: CASSAAGGYTEAFS.

The V gene is TRBV9, the J gene TRBJ2-1; TRBD2 matches at 9 bases. Germline assignment: CDR1 SGDLS and CDR2 YYNGEE. Losses at the gene ends were 0 bases for V and 8 bases for J; bases not matched to a gene: 3. CDR3 length: 14 amino acids. CDR3: CASSVGGRDDEQFF. The CDR3 region has the DNA TGTGCCAGCAGCGTAGGCGGGAGGGATGATGAGCAGTTCTTC.